This T cell receptor (beta chain) was identified during a study of blood T cell repertoires in COVID-19. Everyone who took part was 18 to 89 years old, and they came from about two dozen US areas. Which cohort a participant joined came from the clinical history participants gave. Method: immunoSEQ multiplex PCR; TCRdb's copy keeps in-frame clones and lacks some. Counted here are under 250,000 clones, roughly 85% occurring once; the ten biggest clones make up 9.1%. J lost 0 bases, V lost 8 bases, and 9 bases had no gene match. The germline V gene encodes CDR1 MRHNA and CDR2 SNTAGT. The CDR3 totals 15 residues.

Sequenced material: PBMCs or T cells enriched from blood (not recorded which). This sequence was found in a woman aged 45 to 65 with acute COVID-19. The chain couples TRBV6-4 to TRBJ1-1, with 7 bases fitting TRBD1. The CDR3 sequence is CASGWNRGLNTEAFF. For the CDR3, the DNA is TGTGCCAGCGGATGGAACAGGGGCCTGAACACTGAAGCTTTCTTT.